Detailed here is one T cell receptor (beta chain). The clone's antigen remains unknown. It has no much larger one-base neighbor in the sample; base qualities were not kept. The record originates from a study of blood T cells in healthy people across ages (dated by TCRdb to the mid-2010s). As for the study more broadly: Template switching captured roughly one uniquely barcoded TCR beta cDNA molecule per two T cells in model experiments. Age-related changes in TCR beta repertoire diversity were measured in the study by deep sequencing normalized with unique cDNA molecular identifiers. Donors were grouped into four age groups: young (average roughly 15 years), middle-aged (39), aged (over 55) and long-lived (about 89). To avoid experimental bias, donors of different ages were randomly spread across the sequencing lanes. The study analyzed two additional independent replicas of 1 million unique cDNA reads from the same blood draw for two donors, one aged 18 to 29 and one aged 80 or older. Broad study findings and their caveats: Compared with the aged group, the long-lived group had more naive CD4+ T cells, fewer expanded clones and increased TCR diversity, a pattern suggesting age selection. Estimates of total diversity from one million sequenced T cells were regarded as lower bounds and underestimates. Because donor CMV infection status was unknown, age-related changes in expanded clonotypes were potentially confounded. Observed TCR beta diversity per million T cells fell roughly linearly with age, and a significant reduction was already apparent by age approximately 41. Because profiling used bulk unsorted PBMCs, naive and antigen-experienced compartments could not be compared conclusively. Observed TCR beta diversity correlated strongly with the percentage of naive T cells measured by flow cytometry.

The library was generated by 5' RACE. Sequencing relied on an Illumina HiSeq 2500. A second PCR of 7 to 11 cycles was performed with a sample-barcoded 5' primer and a J-beta primer mix. Each TCR beta cDNA molecule received a unique molecular identifier from a template-switch 5' adaptor carrying 12 random nucleotides. At least 2.5 million CDR3-containing paired-end reads were obtained from each sample. The Mint cDNA synthesis kit, primed by a TRBC-specific oligonucleotide, was used to synthesize first-strand cDNA from all RNA. After uracil-DNA glycosylase treatment, a first 18-cycle PCR used universal primers M1SS and BC2_uni_R on all cDNA. Per the source publication's procedure: Normalization of each sample was performed by random selection of 1 million high-quality reads, each carrying a distinct molecular identifier. Instead of being binned into consensus sequences, reads with shared molecular identifiers were discarded. MiTCR, with a Q25 quality threshold and the strictest error-elimination algorithm, was used for CDR3 identification, clonotype clustering and error correction. Lower-bound total TCR beta diversity was estimated with a nonparametric unseen species model using Euler transformation. TCRdb reprocessed the public reads (quality trimming at Q25 with fastp, clone calling with MiXCR) and kept in-frame beta chains. Each entry is one CDR3 protein sequence, shown with its most common DNA and genes. TCRdb's processing, not the authors' own work, is the source of the V and J calls. This sample gives 600,000 to 800,000 distinct CDR3 sequences in total; approximately 52% of them show up just once. Approximately 12% of the sample is in the top ten clones.

The cysteine opens and the phenylalanine closes a CDR3 of 15 amino acids. Here the CDR3 DNA is all that survives: 45 bases in frame from base 1. CDR1 and CDR2, looked up from the germline V gene (reference sequence), are SEHNR and FQNEAQ. Relative to germline, V is 2 bases shorter and J is 4 bases shorter, with 11 bases between their ends. The roughly 39 donors, aged 6 to 90 years, were systemically healthy Caucasian individuals from Russia. Each donor gave ten milliliters of peripheral blood, collected into EDTA-treated Vacutainer tubes. Ficoll-Paque density-gradient centrifugation was used to isolate PBMCs, with at least 6 million obtained per sample. Trizol reagent was used to extract total RNA from PBMCs, with at least 5 micrograms per sample. For every donor, an aliquot of PBMCs went through flow cytometry to measure the percentages of naive CD45RAhigh/CD27high T cells.

The chain is made from TRBV7-9 and TRBJ2-2, with TRBD1 tentatively as D gene (6 bases match). Sequenced input: blood. The clonotype was recovered from a woman older than 75 in good health. The nucleotide sequence is TGTGCCAGCAGCTTATTGGGACAAATCACCGGGGAGCTGTTTTTT. Its translation is CASSLLGQITGELFF.